This T cell receptor (beta chain) was recorded in a study of blood T cells in healthy people across ages. Trimming removed 1 base at V and 15 bases at J, with 13 bases between. This CDR3 spans 13 amino acids. Germline CDR1 MGHDK, CDR2 SYGVNS. Total RNA extraction produced at least 5 micrograms (per sample) for the study. It was with a sample-barcoded 5' primer and a J-beta primer mix that a second PCR of about 7 to 12 cycles was run. TCRdb reprocessed the 5' RACE reads with MiXCR, giving one entry per CDR3 protein. The sample includes more than 1,400,000 distinct CDR3 sequences, around 42% of them seen just once.

The chain carries TRBV25-1 and TRBJ1-6, with a tentative D call TRBD1 (5 bases). The sequenced sample was blood. The receptor was derived from a woman younger than 35 in good health. This CDR3 is CASSEWQGALLHF. CDR3 bases: TGTGCCAGCAGTGAATGGCAGGGCGCCCTCCTCCACTTT.